One and the same sample provided the 7 T cell receptor beta chains below, sequenced in a study of cytomegalovirus exposure and HLA in healthy donors. Method: immunoSEQ multiplex PCR; TCRdb's copy keeps in-frame clones and lacks some. The table records some 68,000 clones, 95% to 97% of them present only once. The sequencing input was PBMCs. The origin of the receptors is a man between 18 and 35 years old in good health and CMV-seronegative.

V and J are TRBV7-2 and TRBJ1-2, with TRBD1 matching over 9 bases. The CDR3 contains 14 residues. V was pared by 6 bases and J by 10 bases, with 12 bases of the junction left unmatched. CDR1 is SGHTA and CDR2 is FQGNSA in the germline V gene. CDR3 in amino acids: CASSGRSGQGFYTF. The CDR3 DNA is TGTGCCAGCAGTGGGAGGTCGGGACAGGGCTTCTACACCTTC.

This clone has a single count. J is TRBJ1-1 and V is TRBV4-1, with 9 nucleotides matching TRBD1. From germline, CDR1 is MGHRA and CDR2 YSYEKL. Trimming removed 3 bases from V and 3 bases from J; junction bases left unmatched: 5. This CDR3 has 15 amino acids. The chain's CDR3 is CASSQADRGDTEAFF. The CDR3 DNA is TGCGCCAGCAGCCAGGCGGACAGGGGTGACACTGAAGCTTTCTTT.

The V call is TRBV11-2, the J call TRBJ1-2; a possible D gene is TRBD1 (6 bases). The CDR3 extends over 12 amino acids. Germline loops: CDR1 SGHAT, CDR2 FQNNGV. V was clipped by 5 bases and J by 10 bases, with 14 bases between them. The CDR3: CASSRGRGPYTF. The CDR3 DNA is TGTGCCAGCAGCCGGGGGCGGGGGCCCTACACCTTC.

Note on this clone: The junction differs from germline at one of its ends, possibly a read error. The chain couples TRBV6-1 to TRBJ1-2; TRBD1 matches 9 bases. Germline V CDR1 and CDR2: MNHNS, SASEGT. CDR3 length: 15 residues. The CDR3 loop is CASREGDRVALGYTF. Written as DNA, the CDR3 is TGTGCCAGCAGAGAAGGGGACAGGGTCGCGCTAGGCTACACCTTC.

The chain is built from TRBV7-9 and TRBJ2-5; TRBD2 is a possible D gene (5 bases). CDR3 length: 13 residues. The germline CDR1 and CDR2 sequences are SEHNR and FQNEAQ (reference sequence). Trimming took 1 base from V and 5 from J, leaving 8 bases between them. In nucleotides, the CDR3 is TGTGCCAGCAGCTTAGGAGGGATGGAGACCCAGTACTTC. Encoded protein: CASSLGGMETQYF. Based on the CDR3 plus reference TRBV7-9 and TRBJ2-5, the full variable domain is DTGVSQNPRHKITKRGQNVTFRCDPISEHNRLYWYRQTLGQGPEFLTYFQNEAQLEKSRLLSDRFSAERPKGSFSTLEIQRTEQGDSAMYLCASSLGGMETQYFGPGTRLLVL.

In its sample, this clone was seen once. V usage is TRBV6-5 and J usage is TRBJ1-1; TRBD1 matches 7 bases. CDR1 and CDR2 from the germline V gene are MNHEY and SVGAGI. Trimming cost V 7 bases and J 0 bases; bases outside gene matches: 5. This CDR3 spans 14 amino acids. CDR3 region: CASNPTGVNTEAFF. DNA for the CDR3: TGTGCCAGCAACCCCACAGGGGTGAACACTGAAGCTTTCTTT.

The rearrangement uses TRBV12-2 and TRBJ1-5; the table's D call of TRBD1 was not tested on the DNA. TRBV12-2 constitutes a pseudogene. The CDR3 is made up of 14 amino acids. As DNA, the CDR3 is TGTGCAAGTCGCTTAGGGACAGGGAATCAGCCCCAGCATTTT. Its translation is CASRLGTGNQPQHF.